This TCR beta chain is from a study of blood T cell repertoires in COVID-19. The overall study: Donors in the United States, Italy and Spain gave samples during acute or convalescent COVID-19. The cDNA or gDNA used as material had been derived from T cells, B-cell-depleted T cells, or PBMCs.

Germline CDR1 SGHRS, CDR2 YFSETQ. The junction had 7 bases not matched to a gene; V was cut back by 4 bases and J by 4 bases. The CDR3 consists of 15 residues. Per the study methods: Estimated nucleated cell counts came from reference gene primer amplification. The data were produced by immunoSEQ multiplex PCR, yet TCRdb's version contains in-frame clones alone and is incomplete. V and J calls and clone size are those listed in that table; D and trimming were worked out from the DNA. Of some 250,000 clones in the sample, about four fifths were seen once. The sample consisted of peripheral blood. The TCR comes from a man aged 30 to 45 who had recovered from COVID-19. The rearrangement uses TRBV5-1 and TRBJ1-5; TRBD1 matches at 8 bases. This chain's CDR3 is CASSHGQGENQPQHF. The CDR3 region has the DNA TGCGCCAGCAGCCACGGACAGGGAGAAAATCAGCCCCAGCATTTT.